This T cell receptor (beta chain) was found in a study of blood T cells in healthy people across ages. Study-level information: About one barcoded beta molecule was captured per two T cells (by template switching). Study results and limitations: The percentage of naive T cells correlated strongly with TCR beta diversity. Diversity figures derived from one million T cells were judged to underestimate the true value.

Combining a sample-barcoded 5' primer with a J-beta primer mix, a second PCR ran for roughly 7 to 11 cycles. Each cDNA molecule received a tag from a template-switch adaptor that had 12 random nucleotides. TCRdb called the 5' RACE reads again in MiXCR, with one record for every CDR3 protein. The sample has over 1,200,000 distinct CDR3 sequences, roughly 60% seen once. CDR1 is MNHEY and CDR2 is SMNVEV in the germline V gene (reference sequence). V lost 5 bases and J lost 1; bases outside the gene matches: 8. The length of the CDR3 is 17 residues. About this clonotype itself: Its matching antigen is unknown.

The genes are TRBV27 and TRBJ2-1; 10 bases are a match to TRBD2. Sequenced: blood. The TCR sequence derives from a man aged 18 to 30 in good health. For the CDR3, the DNA is TGTGCCAGCAGTCTCAGACTAGCGGGCATTTCCTACAATGAGCAGTTCTTC. The encoded protein is CASSLRLAGISYNEQFF.